This TCR beta chain was captured in a study of CD8+CD57+ T cells in acquired aplastic anemia. General study results and limits: No significant patient-versus-control difference appeared in CD8+ Simpson's diversity.

TCR beta VDJ and CDR3 profiles were obtained from a genomic DNA template. One entry per CDR3 protein, called by TCRdb with MiXCR from the reads. The sample includes about 240,000 distinct CDR3 sequences, 45% to 50% of them seen just once. CD8+CD57+ cell expansion had been shown by flow cytometry in patients chosen for sequencing. Patients, without exception, had severe acquired aplastic anemia. In regard to this clonotype: Its antigen is still unknown.

V was cut by 5 bases and J by 6 bases, with 12 bases left in between. This CDR3 spans 13 amino acids. CDR1 is SGHVS, CDR2 FNYEAQ, per germline. This TCR was recovered from a human donor with aplastic anemia. Sequencing input: sorted CD4+, CD8+, or CD8+CD57+ T cells (not recorded which) from PBMCs. The gene calls are TRBV7-6 and TRBJ2-3; no clear D gene. CDR3 in amino acids: CASSPDPPDTQYF. The CDR3 DNA sequence: TGTGCCAGCAGCCCCGACCCCCCGGATACGCAGTATTTT. Filled out from reference TRBV7-6 and TRBJ2-3, the complete variable domain reads GAGVSQSPRYKVTKRGQDVALRCDPISGHVSLYWYRQALGQGPEFLTYFNYEAQQDKSGLPNDRFSAERPEGSISTLTIQRTEQRDSAMYRCASSPDPPDTQYFGPGTRLTVL.